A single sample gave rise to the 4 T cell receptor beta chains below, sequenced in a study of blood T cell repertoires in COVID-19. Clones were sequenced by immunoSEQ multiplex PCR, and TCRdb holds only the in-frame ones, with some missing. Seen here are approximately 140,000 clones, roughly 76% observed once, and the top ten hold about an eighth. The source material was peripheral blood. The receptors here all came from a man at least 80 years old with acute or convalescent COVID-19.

CDR3 residues: CASSHGGANTGELFF. DNA for the CDR3: TGTGCCAGTAGTCATGGGGGGGCGAACACCGGGGAGCTGTTTTTT. The rearrangement links TRBV19 to TRBJ2-2; 7 bases map to TRBD2. This CDR3 has 15 amino acids. Germline V gives CDR1 LNHDA, CDR2 SQIVND (reference sequence). V gave up 5 bases and J gave up 0 bases; unmatched junction bases: 3.

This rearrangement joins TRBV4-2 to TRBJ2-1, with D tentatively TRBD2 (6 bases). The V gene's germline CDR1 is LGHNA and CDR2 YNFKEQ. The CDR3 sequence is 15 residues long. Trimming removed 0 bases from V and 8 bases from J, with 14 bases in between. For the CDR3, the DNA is TGTGCCAGCAGCCAAGATCCCGACGGGGGAGATGAGCAGTTCTTC. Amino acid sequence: CASSQDPDGGDEQFF.

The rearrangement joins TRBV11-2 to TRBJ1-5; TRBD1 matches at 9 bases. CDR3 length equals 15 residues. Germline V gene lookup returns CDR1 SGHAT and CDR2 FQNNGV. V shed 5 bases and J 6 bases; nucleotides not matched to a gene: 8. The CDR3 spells CASSQGGQGFQPQHF. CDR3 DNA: TGTGCCAGCAGCCAAGGGGGACAGGGATTTCAGCCCCAGCATTTT.

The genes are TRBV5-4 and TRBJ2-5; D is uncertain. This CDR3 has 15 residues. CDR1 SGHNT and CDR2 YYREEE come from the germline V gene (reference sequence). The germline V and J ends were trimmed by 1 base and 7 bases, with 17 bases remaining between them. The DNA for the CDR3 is TGTGCCAGCAGCTTGCAGGTGGGTCCCGGTAGGACCCAGTACTTC. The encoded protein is CASSLQVGPGRTQYF.